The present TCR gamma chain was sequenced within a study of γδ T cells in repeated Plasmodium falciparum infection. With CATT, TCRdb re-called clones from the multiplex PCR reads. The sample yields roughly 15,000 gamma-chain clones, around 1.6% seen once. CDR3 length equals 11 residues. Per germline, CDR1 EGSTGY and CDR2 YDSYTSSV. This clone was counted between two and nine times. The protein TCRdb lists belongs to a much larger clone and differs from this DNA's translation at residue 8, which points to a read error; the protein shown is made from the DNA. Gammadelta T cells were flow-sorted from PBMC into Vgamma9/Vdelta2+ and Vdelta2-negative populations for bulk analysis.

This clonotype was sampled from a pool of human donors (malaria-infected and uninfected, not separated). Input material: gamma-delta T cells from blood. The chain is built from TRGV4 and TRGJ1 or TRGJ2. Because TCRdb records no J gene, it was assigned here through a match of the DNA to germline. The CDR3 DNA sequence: TGTGCCACCTTCCATTATTATAGGAAACTCTTT. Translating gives CATFHYYRKLF.